A selection of T cell receptor beta chains follows, all from one sample in a study of blood T cell dynamics during melanoma immunotherapy. Here immunoSEQ multiplex PCR was the method, and the copy in TCRdb shows in-frame clones only, minus some. The table lists around 10,000 clones, around nine tenths of them singletons. Specimen: blood, collected from a patient treated with checkpoint blockade. These receptors were collected from a human donor with melanoma. The CDR3 runs from the conserved cysteine through the conserved F or W. A D gene is named only where the DNA matches it firmly. Expanded clones are given a class, and other clones once, few, many or no size at all.

>TRBJ2-4|-|-|TRBV28
CASSFSPSQVVGNIQYF
TGTGCCAGCAGTTTCTCCCCCTCACAGGTGGTGGGAAACATTCAGTACTTC
>TRBJ2-3|once|-|TRBV21-1
CASSKALSADRTDTQYF
TGTGCCAGCAGCAAAGCGCTTAGCGCTGATCGCACAGATACGCAGTATTTT
>TRBJ1-1|-|-|TRBV6-5
CASSFALNTEAFF
TGTGCCAGCAGTTTCGCCCTCAACACTGAAGCTTTCTTT
>TRBJ2-1|-|TRBD2|TRBV18
CASSPASSGAYNEQFF
TGTGCCAGCTCACCGGCCTCTAGCGGTGCCTACAATGAGCAGTTCTTC
>TRBJ1-6|-|-|TRBV21-1
CASSKTQGAWSPLHF
TGTGCCAGCAGCAAGACCCAGGGGGCTTGGTCACCCCTCCACTTT
>TRBJ2-1|-|-|TRBV28
CASSLDTYNEQFF
TGTGCCAGCAGTCTTGACACTTACAATGAGCAGTTCTTC
>TRBJ2-3|-|-|TRBV6-1
CASSARGQTDTQYF
TGTGCCAGCAGTGCCCGGGGGCAGACAGATACGCAGTATTTT
>TRBJ2-1|-|TRBD1|TRBV6-1
CALNRGHNNEQFF
TGTGCCCTCAACAGGGGGCACAACAATGAGCAGTTCTTC
>TRBJ2-7|-|-|TRBV30
CAWSPLRDAGRTEQYF
TGTGCCTGGAGCCCGCTGCGGGACGCCGGTAGAACCGAGCAGTACTTC
>TRBJ2-2|-|-|TRBV9
CASSPRRAGGWTGELFF
TGTGCCAGCAGCCCGAGGAGGGCAGGGGGATGGACCGGGGAGCTGTTTTTT
>TRBJ1-6|-|-|TRBV6-5
CASSYSAGFNSPLHF
TGTGCCAGCAGTTACTCGGCAGGCTTTAATTCACCCCTCCACTTT
>TRBJ2-7|-|-|TRBV7-9
CASSLGGGSYEQYF
TGTGCCAGCAGCTTAGGTGGCGGATCCTACGAGCAGTACTTC
>TRBJ2-3|-|-|TRBV18
CASSPASQGTDTQYF
TGTGCCAGCTCACCTGCCTCTCAGGGCACAGATACGCAGTATTTT
>TRBJ2-2|-|-|TRBV28
CATLGLTGELFF
TGTGCCACTCTGGGGTTGACCGGGGAGCTGTTTTTT
>TRBJ1-1|-|-|TRBV7-9
CASTPNRGLGVNTEAFF
TGTGCCAGCACCCCCAACCGAGGGTTGGGGGTAAACACTGAAGCTTTCTTT
>TRBJ1-1|once|-|TRBV4-1
CASSQHLNTEAFF
TGCGCCAGCAGCCAACACCTGAACACTGAAGCTTTCTTT
>TRBJ2-2|-|TRBD1|TRBV7-9
CASSTRQGWTGELFF
TGTGCCAGCAGCACCCGACAGGGGTGGACCGGGGAGCTGTTTTTT
>TRBJ2-7|-|-|TRBV6-1
CASSFGQSYEQYF
TGTGCCAGCAGTTTCGGACAGTCCTACGAGCAGTACTTC
>TRBJ1-2|-|-|TRBV4-2
CTSSPFWDGNYGYTF
TGTACCAGCAGCCCGTTTTGGGACGGTAACTATGGCTACACCTTC
>TRBJ2-2|-|-|TRBV5-1
CASSLGLANTGELFF
TGCGCCAGCAGCTTGGGGTTAGCGAACACCGGGGAGCTGTTTTTT
>TRBJ2-7|-|TRBD1|TRBV4-3
CASSQRQGPYEQYF
TGCGCCAGCAGCCAGAGACAGGGCCCCTACGAGCAGTACTTC
>TRBJ1-5|-|-|TRBV28
CASSRGQQRQPQHF
TGTGCCAGCAGCCGAGGACAGCAGCGTCAGCCCCAGCATTTT
>TRBJ2-3|-|TRBD2|TRBV28
CASSFRSSGVTDTQYF
TGTGCCAGCAGTTTTCGTTCTAGCGGGGTCACAGATACGCAGTATTTT
>TRBJ2-3|-|TRBD2|TRBV6-6
CASSYQGLAGADTQYF
TGTGCCAGCAGTTACCAGGGACTAGCGGGGGCAGATACGCAGTATTTT
>TRBJ2-1|-|-|TRBV11-2
CASSPRLGGIYNEQFF
TGTGCCAGCAGCCCCCGTTTGGGCGGAATATACAATGAGCAGTTCTTC
>TRBJ2-3|-|TRBD2|TRBV28
CASSPASGHTDTQYF
TGTGCCAGCAGTCCCGCTAGCGGACACACAGATACGCAGTATTTT
>TRBJ2-7|-|-|TRBV7-2
CASSLGGGGNPLYEQYF
TGTGCCAGCAGCTTAGGGGGGGGCGGAAACCCCCTCTACGAGCAGTACTTC
>TRBJ1-6|-|-|TRBV28
CASSFRLKLNSPLHF
TGTGCCAGCAGTTTCCGGCTCAAACTTAATTCACCCCTCCACTTT
>TRBJ1-5|-|-|TRBV5-6
CASSLGGLGSNQPQHF
TGTGCCAGCAGTCTTGGTGGATTGGGTTCCAATCAGCCCCAGCATTTT
>TRBJ2-3|-|TRBD2|TRBV5-6
CASSRGTSESSF
TGTGCCAGCAGCCGGGGGACTAGCGAAAGTAGTTTT
>TRBJ2-7|-|-|TRBV15
CATSRTQGREQYF
TGTGCCACCAGCCGAACACAGGGGAGGGAGCAGTACTTC
>TRBJ1-2|-|-|TRBV18
CASSPGPNYGYTF
TGTGCCAGCTCACCAGGCCCTAACTATGGCTACACCTTC
>TRBJ1-1|-|TRBD1|TRBV6-5
CASSLGTAPGAFF
TGTGCCAGCAGTCTAGGGACAGCCCCAGGAGCTTTCTTT
>TRBJ1-2|-|TRBD1|TRBV28
CASTGQDNYGYTF
TGTGCCAGCACCGGACAGGATAACTATGGCTACACCTTC
>TRBJ2-3|-|TRBD2|TRBV6-1
CASSEQGLAGVPDTQYF
TGTGCCAGCAGTGAACAGGGACTAGCGGGAGTCCCAGATACGCAGTATTTT
>TRBJ2-3|-|-|TRBV27
CASSRDFRDTQYF
TGTGCCAGCAGCCGGGACTTTCGAGATACGCAGTATTTT
>TRBJ2-5|-|TRBD1|TRBV7-9
CASSTKTGGTQETQYF
TGTGCCAGCAGCACAAAGACAGGGGGAACTCAAGAGACCCAGTACTTC
>TRBJ2-7|-|-|TRBV7-9
CASSPQRGREQYF
TGTGCCAGCAGCCCCCAGAGGGGACGGGAGCAGTACTTC
>TRBJ2-7|-|TRBD1|TRBV2
CASKGQSYEQYF
TGTGCCAGCAAGGGACAGTCATACGAGCAGTACTTC
>TRBJ1-1|once|-|TRBV5-1
CASTPGGGQNTEAFF
TGCGCCAGCACCCCCGGGGGAGGCCAGAACACTGAAGCTTTCTTT
>TRBJ1-2|-|TRBD1|TRBV28
CASSPSTGGNYGYTF
TGTGCCAGCAGTCCTTCAACAGGGGGCAACTATGGCTACACCTTC
>TRBJ2-1|-|TRBD2|TRBV7-8
CASSAGGRANNEQFF
TGTGCCAGCAGCGCGGGGGGGCGGGCCAACAATGAGCAGTTCTTC
>TRBJ2-7|-|-|TRBV2
CASSPDYEQYF
TGTGCCAGCAGTCCAGACTACGAGCAGTACTTC
>TRBJ2-7|once|TRBD2|TRBV6-1
CASSGLAGAYEQYF
TGTGCCAGCAGTGGGCTAGCGGGGGCCTACGAGCAGTACTTC
>TRBJ2-1|-|-|TRBV7-9
CASSLSGGIEQFF
TGTGCCAGCAGCTTATCTGGAGGCATTGAGCAGTTCTTC
>TRBJ1-4|-|-|TRBV28
CASRANMGKATNEKLFF
TGTGCCAGCAGGGCAAATATGGGAAAAGCAACTAATGAAAAACTGTTTTTT
>TRBJ1-5|few|-|TRBV7-3
CASSTGPNQPQHF
TGTGCCAGCAGCACCGGGCCGAATCAGCCCCAGCATTTT
>TRBJ1-5|-|-|TRBV6-1
CASSPGLGGQPQHF
TGTGCCAGCAGTCCCGGACTTGGGGGTCAGCCCCAGCATTTT
>TRBJ1-5|-|TRBD1|TRBV7-3
CASSLGPGTGGRQPQHF
TGTGCCAGCAGCTTAGGCCCCGGGACAGGGGGCCGTCAGCCCCAGCATTTT
>TRBJ1-1|-|-|TRBV19
CASSIQGRVGAFF
TGTGCCAGTAGTATCCAGGGCAGGGTCGGGGCTTTCTTT
>TRBJ1-4|-|-|TRBV2
CASSEGGSGKLFF
TGTGCCAGCAGTGAAGGGGGGAGCGGAAAACTGTTTTTT
>TRBJ2-7|-|-|TRBV19
CASSIQGSTLYEQYF
TGTGCCAGTAGTATTCAGGGGTCGACCCTCTACGAGCAGTACTTC
>TRBJ2-1|-|TRBD2|TRBV27
CASSLRLAGEGQFF
TGTGCCAGCAGTTTAAGACTAGCGGGAGAAGGGCAGTTCTTC
>TRBJ1-4|-|-|TRBV4-1
CASSPRGNEKLFF
TGCGCCAGCAGCCCCCGGGGGAATGAAAAACTGTTTTTT
>TRBJ2-1|-|-|TRBV5-6
CASSRGPQGQFF
TGTGCCAGCAGCCGGGGCCCCCAAGGGCAGTTCTTC
>TRBJ1-5|-|TRBD1|TRBV5-1
CASSLGTGRNQPQHF
TGCGCCAGCAGCTTGGGGACAGGGCGCAATCAGCCCCAGCATTTT
>TRBJ1-2|-|TRBD1|TRBV29-1
CSVALKTGDSLLHYGYTF
TGCAGCGTCGCCCTAAAGACAGGGGATAGTTTGCTGCACTATGGCTACACCTTC
>TRBJ2-1|-|-|TRBV7-2
CASSLAEYNEQFF
TGTGCCAGCAGCTTAGCGGAATACAATGAGCAGTTCTTC
>TRBJ2-5|-|-|TRBV9
CASSVAQGGWGETQYF
TGTGCCAGCAGCGTAGCACAGGGCGGGTGGGGGGAGACCCAGTACTTC
>TRBJ1-5|-|-|TRBV19
CASSPRRGNQPQHF
TGTGCCAGTAGCCCCCGCAGGGGAAATCAGCCCCAGCATTTT